The clone carrying this TCR beta chain was seen ten or more times. Antigen specificity is unknown. Together with a sample-barcoded 5' primer, a J-beta primer mix was included in a second PCR lasting roughly 6 to 12 cycles. TCRdb re-derived calls from the 5' RACE reads in MiXCR, one entry per CDR3 protein. Among some 690,000 distinct CDR3 sequences listed, about 20% were seen once. This specimen belongs to a study of blood T cells in healthy people across ages. Donors were healthy Caucasian individuals from Russia aged about 6 to 100. CDR3 length: 15 residues. The V and J ends lost 6 bases and 4 bases respectively, with 17 bases between them. Regarding the study as a whole: Greater diversity and more naive CD4+ cells were seen in long-lived donors than in aged donors. Any changes in expanded clonotypes were possibly confounded, as donor CMV status remained unknown.

The genes are TRBV12-3 or TRBV12-4 and TRBJ2-3; possible D gene TRBD1, 6 bases. Sequenced: blood. This clonotype originated in a man in his sixties or seventies in good health. Written as DNA, the CDR3 is TGTGCCAGCAGCCTAGGTGTCGAGGGGGCAGATACGCAGTATTTT. Translation gives CASSLGVEGADTQYF.